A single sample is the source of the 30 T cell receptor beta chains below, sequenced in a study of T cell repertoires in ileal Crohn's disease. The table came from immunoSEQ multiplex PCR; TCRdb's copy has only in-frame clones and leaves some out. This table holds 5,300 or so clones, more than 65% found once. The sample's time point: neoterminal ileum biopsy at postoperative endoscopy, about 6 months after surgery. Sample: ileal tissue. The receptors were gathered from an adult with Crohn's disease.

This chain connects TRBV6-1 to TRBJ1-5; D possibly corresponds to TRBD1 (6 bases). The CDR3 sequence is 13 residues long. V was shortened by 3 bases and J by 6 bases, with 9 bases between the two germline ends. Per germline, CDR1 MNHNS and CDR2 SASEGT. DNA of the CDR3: TGTGCCAGCAGTGAGACCAGGGGTCAGCCCCAGCATTTT. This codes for CASSETRGQPQHF.

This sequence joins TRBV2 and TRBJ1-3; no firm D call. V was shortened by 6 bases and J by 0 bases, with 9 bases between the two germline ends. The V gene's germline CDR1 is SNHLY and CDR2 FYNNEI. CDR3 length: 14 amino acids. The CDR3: CASRAGFSGNTIYF. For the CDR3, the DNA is TGTGCCAGCAGGGCCGGGTTCTCTGGAAACACCATATATTTT.

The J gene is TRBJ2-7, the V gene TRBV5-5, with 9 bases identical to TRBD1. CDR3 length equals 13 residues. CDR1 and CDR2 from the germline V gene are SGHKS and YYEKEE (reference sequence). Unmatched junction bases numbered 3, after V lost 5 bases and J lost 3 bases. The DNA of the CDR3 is TGTGCCAGCAGTCGGGACAGGGACTACGAGCAGTACTTC. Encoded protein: CASSRDRDYEQYF.

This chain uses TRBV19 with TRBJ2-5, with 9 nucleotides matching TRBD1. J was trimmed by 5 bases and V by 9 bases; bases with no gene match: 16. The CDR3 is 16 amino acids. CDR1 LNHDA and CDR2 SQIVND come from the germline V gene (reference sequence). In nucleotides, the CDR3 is TGTGCCAGCTCAATGAACCGGGACAGGGAAACGGAGACCCAGTACTTC. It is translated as CASSMNRDRETETQYF.

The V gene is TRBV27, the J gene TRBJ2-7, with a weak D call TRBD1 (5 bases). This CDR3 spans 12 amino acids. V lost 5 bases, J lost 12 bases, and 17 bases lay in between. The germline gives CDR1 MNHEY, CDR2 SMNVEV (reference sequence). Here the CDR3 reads CASSPGPQGRYF. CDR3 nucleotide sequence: TGTGCCAGCAGTCCCGGGCCTCAGGGCAGGTACTTC.

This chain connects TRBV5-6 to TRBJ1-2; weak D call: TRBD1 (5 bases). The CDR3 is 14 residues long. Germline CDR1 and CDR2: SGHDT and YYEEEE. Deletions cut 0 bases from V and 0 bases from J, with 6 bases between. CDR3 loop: CASSLATANYGYTF. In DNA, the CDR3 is TGTGCCAGCAGCTTGGCGACAGCTAACTATGGCTACACCTTC.

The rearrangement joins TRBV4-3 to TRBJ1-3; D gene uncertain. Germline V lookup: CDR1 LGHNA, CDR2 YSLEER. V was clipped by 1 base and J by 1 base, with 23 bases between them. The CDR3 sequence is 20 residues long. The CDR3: CASSQAIGVRGQPSGNTIYF. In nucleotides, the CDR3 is TGCGCCAGCAGCCAAGCCATAGGTGTCCGCGGGCAGCCGTCTGGAAACACCATATATTTT.

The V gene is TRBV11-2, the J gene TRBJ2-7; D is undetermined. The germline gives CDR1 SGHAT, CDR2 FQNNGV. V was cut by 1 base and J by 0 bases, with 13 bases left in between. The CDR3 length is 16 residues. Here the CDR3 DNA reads TGTGCCAGCAGCTTAGTCGCAGGTACCAGCTCCTACGAGCAGTACTTC. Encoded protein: CASSLVAGTSSYEQYF.

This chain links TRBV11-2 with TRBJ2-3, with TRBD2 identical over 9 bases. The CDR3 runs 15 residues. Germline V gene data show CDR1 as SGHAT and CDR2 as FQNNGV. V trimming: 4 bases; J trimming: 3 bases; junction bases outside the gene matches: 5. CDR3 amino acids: CASSSVGLATDTQYF. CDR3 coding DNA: TGTGCCAGCAGCTCCGTGGGACTAGCAACAGATACGCAGTATTTT.

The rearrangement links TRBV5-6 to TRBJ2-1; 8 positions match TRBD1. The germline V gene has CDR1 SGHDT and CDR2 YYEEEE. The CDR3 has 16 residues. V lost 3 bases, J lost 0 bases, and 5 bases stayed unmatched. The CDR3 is CASSYRDRSSYNEQFF. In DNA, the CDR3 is TGTGCCAGCAGCTATCGGGACAGGAGCTCCTACAATGAGCAGTTCTTC.

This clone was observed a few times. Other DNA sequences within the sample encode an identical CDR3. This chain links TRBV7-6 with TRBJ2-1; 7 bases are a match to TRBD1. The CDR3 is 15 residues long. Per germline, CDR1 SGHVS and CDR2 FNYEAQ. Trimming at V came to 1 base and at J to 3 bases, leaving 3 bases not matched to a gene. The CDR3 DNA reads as TGTGCCAGCAGCTTAGGGGCAGGGGGCTACAATGAGCAGTTCTTC. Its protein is CASSLGAGGYNEQFF.

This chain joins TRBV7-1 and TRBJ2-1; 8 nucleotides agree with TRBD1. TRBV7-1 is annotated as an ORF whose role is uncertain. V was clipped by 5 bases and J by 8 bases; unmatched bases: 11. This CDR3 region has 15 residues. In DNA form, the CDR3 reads TGTGCCAGCAGCCCAAGGACAGGGTCTAAGGATGAGCAGTTCTTC. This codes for CASSPRTGSKDEQFF.

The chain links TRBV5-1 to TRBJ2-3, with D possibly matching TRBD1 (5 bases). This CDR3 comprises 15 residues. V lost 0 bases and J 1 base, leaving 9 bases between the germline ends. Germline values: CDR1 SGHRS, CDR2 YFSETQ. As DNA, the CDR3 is TGCGCCAGCAGCTTGGTAGGCAGGGGCACAGATACGCAGTATTTT. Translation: CASSLVGRGTDTQYF.

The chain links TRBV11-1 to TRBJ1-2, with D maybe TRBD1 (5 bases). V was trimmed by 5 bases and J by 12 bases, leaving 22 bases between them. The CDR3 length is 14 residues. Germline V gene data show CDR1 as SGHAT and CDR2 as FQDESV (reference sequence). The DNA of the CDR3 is TGTGCCAGCAGCCCCGCCGGGACGAAGTCGCTTAACACCTTC. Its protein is CASSPAGTKSLNTF.

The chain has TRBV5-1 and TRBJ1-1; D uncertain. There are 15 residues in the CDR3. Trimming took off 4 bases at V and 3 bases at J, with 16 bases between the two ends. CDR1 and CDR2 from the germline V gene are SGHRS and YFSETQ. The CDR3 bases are TGCGCCAGCAGCCCACTCGAGGGTGCGGACACTGAAGCTTTCTTT. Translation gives CASSPLEGADTEAFF.

CDR3 region: CASSLVISGGPTYEQYF. CDR3 nucleotides: TGTGCCAGCAGCTTAGTTATTAGCGGGGGGCCCACCTACGAGCAGTACTTC. The V and J genes are TRBV7-2 and TRBJ2-7; TRBD2 matches at 10 bases. Trimming removed 1 base from V and 2 bases from J; junction bases left unmatched: 8. CDR3 length equals 17 residues. From germline, CDR1 is SGHTA and CDR2 FQGNSA. Full variable domain (rest looked up from reference TRBV7-2 and TRBJ2-7): GAGVSQSPSNKVTEKGKDVELRCDPISGHTALYWYRQSLGQGLEFLIYFQGNSAPDKSGLPSDRFSAERTGGSVSTLTIQRTQQEDSAVYLCASSLVISGGPTYEQYFGPGTRLTVT.

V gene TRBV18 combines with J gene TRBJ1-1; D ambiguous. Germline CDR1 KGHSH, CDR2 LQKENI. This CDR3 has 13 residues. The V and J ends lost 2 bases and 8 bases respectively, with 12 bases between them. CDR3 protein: CASSPGLSEEAFF. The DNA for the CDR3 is TGTGCCAGCTCACCAGGACTCTCGGAAGAAGCTTTCTTT.

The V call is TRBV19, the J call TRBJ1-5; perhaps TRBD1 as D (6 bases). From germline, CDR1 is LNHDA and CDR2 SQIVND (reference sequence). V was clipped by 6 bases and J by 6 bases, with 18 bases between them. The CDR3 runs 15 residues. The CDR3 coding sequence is TGTGCCAGTAGCAGTTGGACAGAGCTGGCTCAGCCCCAGCATTTT. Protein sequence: CASSSWTELAQPQHF.

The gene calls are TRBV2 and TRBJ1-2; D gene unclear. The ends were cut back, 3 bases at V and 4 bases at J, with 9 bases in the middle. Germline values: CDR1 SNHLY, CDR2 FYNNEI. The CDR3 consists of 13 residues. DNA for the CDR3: TGTGCCAGCAGTGAGCGGCAGGTCTATGGCTACACCTTC. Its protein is CASSERQVYGYTF.

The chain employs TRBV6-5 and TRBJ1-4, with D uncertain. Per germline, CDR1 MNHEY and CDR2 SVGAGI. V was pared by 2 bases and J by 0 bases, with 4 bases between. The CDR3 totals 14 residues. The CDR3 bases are TGTGCCAGCAGTTACAGCGCAACTAATGAAAAACTGTTTTTT. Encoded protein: CASSYSATNEKLFF.

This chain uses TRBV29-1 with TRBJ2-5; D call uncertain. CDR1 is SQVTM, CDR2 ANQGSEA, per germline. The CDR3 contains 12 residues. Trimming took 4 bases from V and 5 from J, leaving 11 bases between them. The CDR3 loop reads CSVGSGSETQYF. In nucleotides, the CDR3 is TGCAGCGTTGGATCGGGTTCTGAGACCCAGTACTTC.

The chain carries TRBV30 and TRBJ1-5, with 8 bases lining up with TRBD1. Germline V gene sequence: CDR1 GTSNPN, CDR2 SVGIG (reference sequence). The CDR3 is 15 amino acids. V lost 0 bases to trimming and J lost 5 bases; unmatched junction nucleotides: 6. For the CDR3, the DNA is TGTGCCTGGAGTGTAGGGACAGGTTTTTATCAGCCCCAGCATTTT. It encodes CAWSVGTGFYQPQHF.

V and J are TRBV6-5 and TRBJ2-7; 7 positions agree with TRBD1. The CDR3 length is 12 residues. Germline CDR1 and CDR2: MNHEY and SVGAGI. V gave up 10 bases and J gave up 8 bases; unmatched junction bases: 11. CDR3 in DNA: TGTGCCACCCGAAGGGGACAGTCTCAGCAGTACTTC. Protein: CATRRGQSQQYF.

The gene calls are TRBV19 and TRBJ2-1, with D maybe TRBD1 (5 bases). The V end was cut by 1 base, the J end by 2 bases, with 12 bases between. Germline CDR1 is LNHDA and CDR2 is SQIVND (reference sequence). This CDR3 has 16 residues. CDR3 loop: CASSIGMGPTYNEQFF. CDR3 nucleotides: TGTGCCAGTAGTATAGGTATGGGGCCTACCTACAATGAGCAGTTCTTC.

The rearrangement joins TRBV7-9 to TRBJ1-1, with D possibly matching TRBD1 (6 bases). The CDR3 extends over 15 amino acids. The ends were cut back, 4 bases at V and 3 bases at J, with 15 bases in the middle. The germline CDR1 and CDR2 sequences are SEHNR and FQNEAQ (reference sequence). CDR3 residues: CASSSRQEKYTEAFF. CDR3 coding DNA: TGTGCCAGCAGCTCCCGACAGGAGAAGTACACTGAAGCTTTCTTT.

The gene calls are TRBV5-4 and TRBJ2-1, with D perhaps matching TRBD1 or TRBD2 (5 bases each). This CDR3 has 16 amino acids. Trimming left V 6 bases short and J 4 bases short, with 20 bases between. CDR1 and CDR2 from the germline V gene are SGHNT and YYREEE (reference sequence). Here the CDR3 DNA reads TGTGCCAGCACCGAGGGGAAGAGGATTCAGTACAATGAGCAGTTCTTC. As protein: CASTEGKRIQYNEQFF.

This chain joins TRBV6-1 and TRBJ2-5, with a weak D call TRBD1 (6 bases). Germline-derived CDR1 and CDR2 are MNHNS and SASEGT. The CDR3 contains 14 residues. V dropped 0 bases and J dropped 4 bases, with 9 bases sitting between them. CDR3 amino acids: CASSEASRGETQYF. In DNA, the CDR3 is TGTGCCAGCAGTGAAGCTTCCAGGGGAGAGACCCAGTACTTC.

CDR3 bases: TGTGCCAGCAGCCAACCCTCCCCTACTAGCGGGGGTGCGAGCTCCTACAATGAGCAGTTCTTC. This codes for CASSQPSPTSGGASSYNEQFF. The chain joins TRBV4-2 to TRBJ2-1; TRBD2 agrees at 11 bases. The CDR3 is made up of 21 amino acids. Germline assignment: CDR1 LGHNA and CDR2 YNFKEQ. With V trimmed by 2 bases and J by 0 bases, 15 bases remained unmatched.

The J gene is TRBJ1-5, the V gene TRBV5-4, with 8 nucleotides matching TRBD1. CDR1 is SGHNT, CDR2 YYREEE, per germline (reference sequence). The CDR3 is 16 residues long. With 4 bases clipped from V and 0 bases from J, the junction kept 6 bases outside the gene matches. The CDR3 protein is CASSDAQGGSNQPQHF. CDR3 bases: TGTGCCAGCAGCGACGCACAGGGGGGTAGCAATCAGCCCCAGCATTTT. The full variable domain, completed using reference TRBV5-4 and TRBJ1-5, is ETGVTQSPTHLIKTRGQQVTLRCSSQSGHNTVSWYQQALGQGPQFIFQYYREEENGRGNFPPRFSGLQFPNYSSELNVNALELDDSALYLCASSDAQGGSNQPQHFGDGTRLSIL.

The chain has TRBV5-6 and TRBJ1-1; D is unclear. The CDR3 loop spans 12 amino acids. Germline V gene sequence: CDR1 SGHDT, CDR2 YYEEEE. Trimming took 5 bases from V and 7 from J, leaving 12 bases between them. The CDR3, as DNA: TGTGCCAGCAGATCTAGGGCGAGTGAAGCTTTCTTT. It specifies CASRSRASEAFF.